This record covers a single T cell receptor beta chain. The sample comes from a study of technical replicates of blood from a handful of donors. Generated by immunoSEQ multiplex PCR, the TCRdb table keeps only in-frame clones and is missing some. The profile shows around 70,000 clones, about 95% of them singletons. Deletions cut 5 bases from V and 1 base from J, with 3 bases between. Germline V gene sequence: CDR1 MGHDK, CDR2 SYGVNS. The CDR3 has 11 amino acids. Sequenced material: T cells isolated from PBMCs. V and J are TRBV25-1 and TRBJ2-7; D is undetermined. The receptor comes from a human donor in good health. The DNA for the CDR3 is TGTGCCAGCAGTTCGTCCTACGAGCAGTACTTC. Translated: CASSSSYEQYF.